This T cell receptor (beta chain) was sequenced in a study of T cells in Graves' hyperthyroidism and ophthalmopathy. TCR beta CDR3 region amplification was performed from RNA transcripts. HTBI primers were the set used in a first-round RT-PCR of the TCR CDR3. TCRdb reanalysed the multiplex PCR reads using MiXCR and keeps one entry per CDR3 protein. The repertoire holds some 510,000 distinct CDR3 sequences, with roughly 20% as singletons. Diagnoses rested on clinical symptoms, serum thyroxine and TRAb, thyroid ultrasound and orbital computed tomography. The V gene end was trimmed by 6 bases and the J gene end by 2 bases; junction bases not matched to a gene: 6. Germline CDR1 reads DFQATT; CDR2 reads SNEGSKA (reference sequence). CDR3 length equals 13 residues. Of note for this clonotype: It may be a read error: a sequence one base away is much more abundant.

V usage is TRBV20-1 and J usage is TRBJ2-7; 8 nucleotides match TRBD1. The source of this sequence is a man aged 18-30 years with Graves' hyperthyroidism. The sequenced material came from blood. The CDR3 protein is CSAPRQGTYEQYV. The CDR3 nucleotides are TGCAGTGCACCCCGACAGGGGACCTACGAGCAGTACGTC.